This T cell receptor (beta chain) was identified during a study of T cells in pancreatic ductal adenocarcinoma. Comment on this clone: Its antigen is unknown.

Study-wide results and limits: Blood had more productive templates and around 8.2-fold more unique clonotypes than tumor. Tumors hold more CD45RO+ effector T cells, which may bias toward lower diversity. Tumor and blood clonality did not differ significantly, about 0.11 versus 0.072. Results skew toward the minority of patients with early-stage disease.

Selected pancreatic ductal adenocarcinoma patients had undergone surgery without neoadjuvant therapy. The V end was cut by 3 bases, the J end by 8 bases, with 19 bases between. CDR1 and CDR2 from the germline V gene are LNHDA and SQIVND (reference sequence). There are 16 residues in the CDR3. Libraries were prepared by immunoSEQ multiplex PCR; TCRdb keeps only in-frame clonotypes and omits some of them. The table records under 15,000 clones, 86% of them present only once. V is TRBV19 and J is TRBJ1-4; weak D call: TRBD1 (5 bases). The origin of this receptor is a human donor with pancreatic ductal adenocarcinoma. Specimen: PBMCs. CDR3: CASSMYLRDPQEKLFF. In DNA form, the CDR3 reads TGTGCCAGTAGTATGTACCTCCGGGACCCTCAAGAAAAACTGTTTTTT.